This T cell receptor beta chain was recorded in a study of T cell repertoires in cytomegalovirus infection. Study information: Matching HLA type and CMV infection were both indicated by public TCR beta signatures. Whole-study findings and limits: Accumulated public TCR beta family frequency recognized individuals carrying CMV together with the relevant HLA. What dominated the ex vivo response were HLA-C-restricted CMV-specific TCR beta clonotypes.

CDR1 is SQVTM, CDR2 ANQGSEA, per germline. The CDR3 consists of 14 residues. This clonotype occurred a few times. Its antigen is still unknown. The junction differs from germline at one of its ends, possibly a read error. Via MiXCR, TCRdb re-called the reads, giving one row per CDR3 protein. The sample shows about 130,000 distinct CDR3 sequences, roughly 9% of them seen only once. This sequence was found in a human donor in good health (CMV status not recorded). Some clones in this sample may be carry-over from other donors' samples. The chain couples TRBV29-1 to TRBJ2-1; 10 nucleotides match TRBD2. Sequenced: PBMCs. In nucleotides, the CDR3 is TGCAGCGTTGCGAGCGGGGGGGCCTACGATGAGCAGTTCTTC. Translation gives CSVASGGAYDEQFF.